The 4 T cell receptor beta chains presented below share a single source sample, sequenced in a study of Ad26.COV2.S vaccination and SARS-CoV-2 variants. Assay: immunoSEQ multiplex PCR; the TCRdb copy retains only in-frame clones and omits some. The table lists about 440,000 clones, 70% to 90% of them singletons. Regarding treatment: some 19 received Ad26.COV2.S at low or high dose, single or two shots; 5 received placebo; per-sample allocation not given. Specimen acquisition occurred on day 63 following the initial vaccine or placebo injection. The sequencing used peripheral blood, collected in a trial of Ad26.COV2.S vaccine versus placebo. The receptors originated from a person between 18 and 60 years old who received the Ad26.COV2.S COVID-19 vaccine or a placebo.

This sequence joins TRBV30 and TRBJ1-4; 9 bases agree with TRBD1. This CDR3 spans 14 amino acids. The V gene end was trimmed by 3 bases and the J gene end by 5 bases; junction bases not matched to a gene: 4. Per germline, CDR1 GTSNPN and CDR2 SVGIG (reference sequence). In DNA form, the CDR3 reads TGTGCCTGGAGCGGGGACAGGGTGAATGAAAAACTGTTTTTT. Its translation: CAWSGDRVNEKLFF.

This clone appeared a single time. The junction shows a germline mismatch at one end, possibly a read error. CDR3 sequence: CASGLLAGSQTQYF. The CDR3, as DNA: TGTGCCAGCGGTTTGCTAGCGGGATCTCAGACCCAGTACTTC. The chain uses TRBV27 and TRBJ2-5; 9 positions match TRBD2. The CDR3 extends over 14 amino acids. Germline CDR1 reads MNHEY; CDR2 reads SMNVEV (reference sequence).

The chain carries TRBV5-1 and TRBJ2-3; D call uncertain. The CDR3 is 14 residues long. V lost 2 bases and J 0 bases, leaving 7 bases between the germline ends. CDR1 SGHRS and CDR2 YFSETQ come from the germline V gene. The CDR3: CASSFKASTDTQYF. The CDR3 DNA is TGCGCCAGCAGCTTTAAAGCTAGCACAGATACGCAGTATTTT.

The gene calls are TRBV6-5 and TRBJ2-7, with D perhaps TRBD1 (6 bases). There are 12 residues in the CDR3. Germline V gene sequence: CDR1 MNHEY, CDR2 SVGAGI. The V end was cut by 8 bases, the J end by 4 bases, with 12 bases between. The DNA of the CDR3 is TGTGCCAGCCGGGACACCCAATACGAGCAGTACTTC. It specifies CASRDTQYEQYF.